Listed below are T cell receptor beta chains from one sample, sequenced in a study of regulatory T cells in long-lasting Graves disease. One entry per CDR3 protein, called by TCRdb with MiXCR from the multiplex PCR reads. The sample lists 420,000 or so distinct CDR3 sequences, about a quarter occurring once. Material: peripheral blood mononuclear cells (PBMCs), obtained when the disease was refractory, from a patient treated with antithyroid drugs. The receptors were gathered from a female donor with Graves disease. Both conserved end residues are part of each CDR3. D genes are given only for firm matches. Not all rows give a size; the values are once, few, many and, for expanded clones, a class.

TRBV5-6,15,-,TRBJ1-5,TRBD1,CASSLLGTGDQPQHF,TGTGCCAGCAGCTTGCTCGGGACAGGGGATCAGCCCCAGCATTTT
TRBV11-1,13,-,TRBJ2-1,-,CASSTHRVGEQFF,TGTGCCAGCAGCACGCATCGGGTTGGTGAGCAGTTCTTC
TRBV28,12,few,TRBJ2-7,-,CAMELGSYEQYF,TGTGCCATGGAACTAGGCTCCTACGAGCAGTACTTC
TRBV12-3/TRBV12-4,14,many,TRBJ1-1,TRBD1,CASSLKGTGTEAFF,TGTGCCAGCAGTTTAAAAGGGACAGGGACTGAAGCTTTCTTT
TRBV20-1,14,-,TRBJ2-5,-,CSATLRGKRNAQYF,TGCAGTGCTACCTTGCGGGGTAAACGAAATGCCCAGTACTTC
TRBV28,16,-,TRBJ2-3,TRBD2,CASSFRTSGSGDTQYF,TGTGCCAGCAGTTTTAGGACTAGCGGGAGTGGGGATACGCAGTATTTT
TRBV27,15,few,TRBJ1-5,-,CTAKAGAYSNQPRHF,TGTACCGCCAAGGCAGGCGCTTATAGCAATCAGCCCCGGCATTTT
TRBV2,19,-,TRBJ2-6,-,CASSSGTVREGSGANVLTF,TGTGCCAGCAGCTCCGGGACAGTCAGGGAGGGCTCTGGGGCCAACGTCCTGACTTTC
TRBV28,14,few,TRBJ2-3,-,CASSLEPSTDTQYF,TGTGCCAGCAGTTTGGAGCCTAGCACAGATACGCAGTATTTT
TRBV3-1,15,few,TRBJ2-1,TRBD2,CASSQVKREVWEQFF,TGTGCCAGCAGCCAAGTCAAGCGGGAGGTGTGGGAGCAGTTCTTC
TRBV5-5,15,-,TRBJ1-2,TRBD1,CASSGGQVGYYGYTF,TGTGCCAGCAGCGGAGGACAGGTCGGATACTATGGCTACACCTTC
TRBV29-1,12,few,TRBJ1-2,-,CSVEEMAVGYTF,TGCAGCGTTGAAGAGATGGCAGTGGGCTACACCTTC
TRBV20-1,10,-,TRBJ2-7,TRBD1,CSADRDEQYF,TGCAGTGCTGACAGGGACGAGCAGTACTTC
TRBV28,17,many,TRBJ2-5,TRBD1,CASSLRPPGQGFWTQYF,TGTGCCAGCAGTTTAAGGCCCCCGGGACAGGGTTTTTGGACCCAGTACTTC
TRBV28,15,-,TRBJ1-3,-,CASSLSQGAGNTIYF,TGTGCCAGCAGTTTATCCCAGGGAGCTGGAAACACCATATATTTT
TRBV30,13,few,TRBJ1-1,-,CAWSVHENTEAFF,TGTGCCTGGAGTGTACACGAGAACACTGAAGCTTTCTTT
TRBV2,13,-,TRBJ2-1,-,CASRFAPLGEQFF,TGTGCCAGCAGGTTCGCCCCCCTCGGTGAGCAGTTCTTC
TRBV28,15,few,TRBJ2-2,-,CASAPGSANTGELFF,TGTGCCAGCGCCCCAGGTTCCGCGAACACCGGGGAGCTGTTTTTT
TRBV20-1,13,few,TRBJ1-3,-,CSGVGGSGNTIYF,TGCAGTGGAGTGGGTGGTTCTGGAAACACCATATATTTT
TRBV7-3,13,-,TRBJ2-5,-,CASSLSEKETQYF,TGTGCCAGCAGCTTATCTGAAAAAGAGACCCAGTACTTC
TRBV12-3/TRBV12-4,14,many,TRBJ2-7,TRBD2,CASSTSGISYEQYF,TGTGCCAGCAGTACTAGCGGGATTAGCTACGAGCAGTACTTC
TRBV27,17,many,TRBJ2-7,-,CASSSVPRDTEIYEQYF,TGTGCCAGCAGTTCCGTTCCCCGGGACACCGAAATATACGAGCAGTACTTC
TRBV6-2/TRBV6-3,14,few,TRBJ2-7,-,CASSPSGRNYEQYF,TGTGCCAGCAGTCCCTCGGGCAGGAACTACGAGCAGTACTTC
TRBV5-1,17,-,TRBJ2-7,TRBD2,CASSVGTSGKRTYEQYF,TGCGCCAGCAGCGTGGGGACTAGCGGAAAAAGGACCTACGAGCAGTACTTC
TRBV15,14,many,TRBJ2-5,-,CATSRSGGAETQYF,TGTGCCACCTCCAGAAGTGGCGGTGCGGAGACCCAGTACTTC
TRBV10-3,14,many,TRBJ1-5,-,CAISDRDWNQPQHF,TGTGCCATCAGTGACCGGGACTGGAATCAGCCCCAGCATTTT
TRBV29-1,10,-,TRBJ1-4,TRBD1,CSVETGGVSF,TGCAGCGTTGAAACAGGGGGGGTTAGTTTT
TRBV7-2,15,few,TRBJ1-1,-,CASSSLRGGNTEAFF,TGTGCCAGCAGCTCTTTGCGGGGTGGGAACACTGAAGCTTTCTTT
TRBV27,15,-,TRBJ2-5,-,CASSFLGQHQETQYF,TGTGCCAGCAGTTTTTTAGGACAGCACCAAGAGACCCAGTACTTC
TRBV7-9,15,-,TRBJ2-7,TRBD2,CASSRGGTRTYEQYF,TGTGCCAGCAGCAGGGGAGGGACGAGGACCTACGAGCAGTACTTC
TRBV5-6,16,many,TRBJ1-2,-,CASSLVAPTGNYGYTF,TGTGCCAGCAGCTTGGTTGCTCCGACAGGAAACTATGGCTACACCTTC
TRBV28,14,many,TRBJ1-2,-,CASTRIKGLYGYTF,TGTGCCAGCACCCGCATTAAGGGTCTCTATGGCTACACCTTC
TRBV6-2/TRBV6-3,12,-,TRBJ1-4,TRBD1,CASSPQGLKLFF,TGTGCCAGCAGCCCACAGGGGCTAAAACTGTTTTTT
TRBV28,20,-,TRBJ2-1,TRBD2,CASSYRGESGRAVSYNEQFF,TGTGCCAGCAGTTACCGCGGTGAAAGCGGGAGGGCGGTCTCCTACAATGAGCAGTTCTTC
TRBV12-3/TRBV12-4,14,many,TRBJ1-2,-,CASTFQDKSYGYTF,TGTGCCAGCACCTTTCAGGACAAGAGCTATGGCTACACCTTC
TRBV5-1,14,-,TRBJ2-7,-,CASSPSDYRYEQYF,TGCGCCAGCAGCCCTTCGGACTACCGCTACGAGCAGTACTTC
TRBV30,13,-,TRBJ2-3,-,CAWSEWGTDTQYF,TGTGCCTGGAGTGAGTGGGGCACAGATACGCAGTATTTT
TRBV6-9,13,few,TRBJ1-1,TRBD1,CASSYRTGAEAFF,TGTGCCAGCAGTTACAGGACAGGGGCTGAAGCTTTCTTT
TRBV11-2,14,many,TRBJ1-1,-,CASSFTDSNTEAFF,TGTGCCAGCAGCTTTACAGACTCGAACACTGAAGCTTTCTTT
TRBV5-1,16,many,TRBJ2-7,-,CASSTRDSTSPTEQYF,TGCGCCAGCAGCACCCGGGACTCCACATCCCCTACAGAGCAGTACTTC
TRBV4-1,15,many,TRBJ2-5,TRBD1,CASSPSGGRGKTQYF,TGCGCCAGCAGTCCATCGGGCGGCAGGGGGAAGACCCAGTACTTC
TRBV11-2,14,-,TRBJ2-2,TRBD1,CASEGQMNTGELSF,TGTGCGAGTGAGGGACAGATGAACACCGGGGAGCTGTCTTTT